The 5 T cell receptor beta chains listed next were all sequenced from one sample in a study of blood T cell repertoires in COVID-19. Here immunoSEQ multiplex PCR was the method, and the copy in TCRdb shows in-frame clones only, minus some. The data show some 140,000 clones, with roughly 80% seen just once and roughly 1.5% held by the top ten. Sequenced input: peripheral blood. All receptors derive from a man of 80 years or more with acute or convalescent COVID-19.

CDR3 loop: CASSLLDGTGLHNEQFF. CDR3 bases: TGTGCCAGCAGCTTATTAGACGGGACAGGGCTCCACAATGAGCAGTTCTTC. The chain has TRBV11-2 and TRBJ2-1; 9 nucleotides agree with TRBD1. Germline loops: CDR1 SGHAT, CDR2 FQNNGV. The CDR3 covers 17 residues. Germline trimming cut 2 bases from V and 5 bases from J; bases unmatched to any gene: 10. Drawing the rest from reference TRBV11-2 and TRBJ2-1, the complete variable domain is EAGVAQSPRYKIIEKRQSVAFWCNPISGHATLYWYQQILGQGPKLLIQFQNNGVVDDSQLPKDRFSAERLKGVDSTLKIQPAKLEDSAVYLCASSLLDGTGLHNEQFFGPGTRLTVL.

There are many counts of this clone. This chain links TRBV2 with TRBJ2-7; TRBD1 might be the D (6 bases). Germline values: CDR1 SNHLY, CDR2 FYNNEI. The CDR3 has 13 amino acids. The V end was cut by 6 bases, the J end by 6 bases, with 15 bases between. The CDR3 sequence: CASSVTGIGEQYV. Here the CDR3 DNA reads TGTGCCAGCAGCGTAACAGGGATTGGCGAGCAGTACGTC.

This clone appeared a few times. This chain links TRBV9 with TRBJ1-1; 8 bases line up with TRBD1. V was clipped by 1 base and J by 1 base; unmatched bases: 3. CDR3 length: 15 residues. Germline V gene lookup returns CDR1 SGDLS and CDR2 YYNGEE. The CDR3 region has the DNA TGTGCCAGCAGCGTACAGGGGGCTGGGAACACTGAAGCTTTCTTT. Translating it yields CASSVQGAGNTEAFF.

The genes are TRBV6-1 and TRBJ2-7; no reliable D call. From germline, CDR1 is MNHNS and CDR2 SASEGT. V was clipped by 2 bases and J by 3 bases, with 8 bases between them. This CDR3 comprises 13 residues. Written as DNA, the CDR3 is TGTGCCAGCAGTGAACAGGCCGGCTACGAGCAGTACGTC. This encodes CASSEQAGYEQYV.

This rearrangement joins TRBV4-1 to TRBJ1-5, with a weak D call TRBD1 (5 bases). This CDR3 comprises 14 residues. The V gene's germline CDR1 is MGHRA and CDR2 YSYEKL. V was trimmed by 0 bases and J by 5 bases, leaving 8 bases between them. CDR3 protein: CASSQDRGYQPQHF. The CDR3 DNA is TGCGCCAGCAGCCAAGATAGGGGTTATCAGCCCCAGCATTTT.